This T cell receptor (beta chain) was sequenced for a study of blood T cell repertoires in COVID-19. For the study at large: Nucleic acid was either cDNA or gDNA, and it came from T cells, B-cell-depleted T cells, or PBMCs.

With 5 bases removed from V and 6 bases from J, the gap between germline ends came to 12 bases. The CDR3 runs 13 residues. Germline CDR1 and CDR2: MRHNA and SNTAGT. Repertoires were generated with immunoSEQ multiplex PCR, while TCRdb's copy carries only in-frame clones and drops some. Here the sample spans 150,000 to 200,000 clones, about 84% being singletons. J is TRBJ2-3 and V is TRBV6-4; D unclear. Sequencing input: peripheral blood. The origin of this receptor is a woman aged 30 to 39 with acute or convalescent COVID-19. CDR3 in amino acids: CASSPKSMDTQYF. The DNA for the CDR3 is TGTGCCAGCAGTCCCAAGAGCATGGATACGCAGTATTTT.